This T cell receptor beta chain was retrieved from a study of OX40 agonist ivuxolimab in advanced cancers. Clones were sequenced by immunoSEQ multiplex PCR, and TCRdb holds only the in-frame ones, with some missing. This repertoire shows roughly 50,000 clones, 65% to 85% found once; its top ten account for roughly 12%. Germline V gives CDR1 MGHRA, CDR2 YSYEKL. This CDR3 has 16 amino acids. Trimming shortened V by 0 bases and J by 0 bases, and 9 bases separated the two germline ends. The gene calls are TRBV4-1 and TRBJ2-1, with D unresolved. This specimen was CD4+ or CD8+ T cells sorted from blood, taken in a trial of the OX40 agonist ivuxolimab. The TCR was taken from an adult with an advanced solid tumor such as melanoma, head and neck, liver or kidney cancer. The CDR3 DNA follows: TGCGCCAGCAGCCAAGAATGGTCCAGCTCCTACAATGAGCAGTTCTTC. Its translation: CASSQEWSSSYNEQFF.